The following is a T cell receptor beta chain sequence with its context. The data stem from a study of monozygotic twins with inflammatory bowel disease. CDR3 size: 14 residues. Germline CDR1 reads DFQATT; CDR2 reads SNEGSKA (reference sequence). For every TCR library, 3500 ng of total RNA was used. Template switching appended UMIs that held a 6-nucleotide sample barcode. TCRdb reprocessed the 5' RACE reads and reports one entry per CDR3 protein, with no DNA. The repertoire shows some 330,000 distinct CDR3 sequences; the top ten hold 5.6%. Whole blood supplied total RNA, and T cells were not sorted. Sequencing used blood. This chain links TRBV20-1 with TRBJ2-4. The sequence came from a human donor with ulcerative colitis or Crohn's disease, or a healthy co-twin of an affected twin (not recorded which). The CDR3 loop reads CSARGHLAKNIQYF.